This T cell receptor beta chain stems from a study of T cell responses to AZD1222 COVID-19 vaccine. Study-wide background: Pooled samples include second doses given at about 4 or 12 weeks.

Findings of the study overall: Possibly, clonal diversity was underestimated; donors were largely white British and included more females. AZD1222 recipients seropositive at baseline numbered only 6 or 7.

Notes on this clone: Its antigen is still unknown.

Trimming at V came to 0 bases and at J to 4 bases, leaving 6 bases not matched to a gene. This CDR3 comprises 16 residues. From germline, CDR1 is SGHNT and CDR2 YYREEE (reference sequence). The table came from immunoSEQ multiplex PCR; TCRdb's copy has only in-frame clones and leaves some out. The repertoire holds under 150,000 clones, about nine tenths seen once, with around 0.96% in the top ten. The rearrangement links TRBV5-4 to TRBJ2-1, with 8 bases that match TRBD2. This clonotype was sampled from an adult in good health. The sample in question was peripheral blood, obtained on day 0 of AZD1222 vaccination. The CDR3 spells CASSLDPAGVYNEQFF. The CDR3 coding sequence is TGTGCCAGCAGCTTGGATCCAGCGGGAGTGTACAATGAGCAGTTCTTC.